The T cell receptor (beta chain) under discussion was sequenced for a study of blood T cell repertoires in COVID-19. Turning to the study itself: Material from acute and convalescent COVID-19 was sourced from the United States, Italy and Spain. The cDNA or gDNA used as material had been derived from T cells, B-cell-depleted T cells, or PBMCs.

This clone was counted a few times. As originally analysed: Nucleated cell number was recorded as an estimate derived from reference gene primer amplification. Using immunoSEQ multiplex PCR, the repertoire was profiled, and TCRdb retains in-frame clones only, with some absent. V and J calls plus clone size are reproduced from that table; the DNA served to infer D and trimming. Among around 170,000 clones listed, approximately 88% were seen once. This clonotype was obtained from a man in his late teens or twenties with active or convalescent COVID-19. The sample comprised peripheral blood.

In DNA, the CDR3 is TGTGCCAGCAGCCGACCGGGACAGGGAAACACCATATATTTT. It encodes CASSRPGQGNTIYF. This chain links TRBV4-2 with TRBJ1-3; 7 bases agree with TRBD1. Looked up from germline, CDR1 is LGHNA and CDR2 is YNFKEQ. The junction had 4 bases not matched to a gene; V was cut back by 4 bases and J by 4 bases. The CDR3 totals 14 residues.